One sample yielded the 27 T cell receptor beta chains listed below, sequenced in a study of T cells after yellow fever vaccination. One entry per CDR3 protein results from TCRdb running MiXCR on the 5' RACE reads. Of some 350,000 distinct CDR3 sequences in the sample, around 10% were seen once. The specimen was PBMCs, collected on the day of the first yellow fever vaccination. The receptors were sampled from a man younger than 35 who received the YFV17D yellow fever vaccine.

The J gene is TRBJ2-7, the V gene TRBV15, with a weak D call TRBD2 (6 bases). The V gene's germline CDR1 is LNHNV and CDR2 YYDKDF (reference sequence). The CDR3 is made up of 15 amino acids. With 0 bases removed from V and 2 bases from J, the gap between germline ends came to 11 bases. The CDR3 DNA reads TGTGCCACCAGCAGAGATTCGGCGGGAACCTACGAGCAGTACTTC. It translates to CATSRDSAGTYEQYF.

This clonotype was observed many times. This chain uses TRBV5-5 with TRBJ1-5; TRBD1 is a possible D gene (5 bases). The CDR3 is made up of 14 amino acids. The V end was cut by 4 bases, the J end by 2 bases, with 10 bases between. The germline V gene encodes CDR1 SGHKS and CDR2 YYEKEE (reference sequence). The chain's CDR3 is CASSEGTGNQPQHF. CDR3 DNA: TGTGCCAGCAGCGAGGGGACCGGCAATCAGCCCCAGCATTTT.

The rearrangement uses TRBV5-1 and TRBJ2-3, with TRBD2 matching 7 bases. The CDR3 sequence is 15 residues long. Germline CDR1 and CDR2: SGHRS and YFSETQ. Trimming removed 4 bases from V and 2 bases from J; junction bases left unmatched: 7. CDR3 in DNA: TGCGCCAGCAGCACCACCGGGACTACCACAGATACGCAGTATTTT. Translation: CASSTTGTTTDTQYF. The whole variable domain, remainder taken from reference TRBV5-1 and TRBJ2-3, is KAGVTQTPRYLIKTRGQQVTLSCSPISGHRSVSWYQQTPGQGLQFLFEYFSETQRNKGNFPGRFSGRQFSNSRSEMNVSTLELGDSALYLCASSTTGTTTDTQYFGPGTRLTVL.

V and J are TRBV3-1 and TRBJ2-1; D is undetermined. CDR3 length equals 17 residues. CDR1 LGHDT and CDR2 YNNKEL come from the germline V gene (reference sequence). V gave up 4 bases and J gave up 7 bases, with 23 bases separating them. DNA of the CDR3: TGTGCCAGCAGCCCCGAACGTGCGCCGTCCCCCGGAAATGAGCAGTTCTTC. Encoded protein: CASSPERAPSPGNEQFF.

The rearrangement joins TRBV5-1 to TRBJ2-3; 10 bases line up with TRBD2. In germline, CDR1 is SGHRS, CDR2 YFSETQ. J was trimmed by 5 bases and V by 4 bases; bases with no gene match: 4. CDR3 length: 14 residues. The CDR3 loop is CASSLAGEVDTQYF. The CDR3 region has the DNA TGCGCCAGCAGCCTAGCGGGGGAGGTAGATACGCAGTATTTT.

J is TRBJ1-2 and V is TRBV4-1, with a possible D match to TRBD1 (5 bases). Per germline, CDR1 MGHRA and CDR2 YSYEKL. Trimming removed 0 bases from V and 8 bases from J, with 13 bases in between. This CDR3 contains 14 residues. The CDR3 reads CASSQERAGRGYTF. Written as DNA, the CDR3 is TGCGCCAGCAGCCAAGAGCGGGCGGGACGCGGCTACACCTTC.

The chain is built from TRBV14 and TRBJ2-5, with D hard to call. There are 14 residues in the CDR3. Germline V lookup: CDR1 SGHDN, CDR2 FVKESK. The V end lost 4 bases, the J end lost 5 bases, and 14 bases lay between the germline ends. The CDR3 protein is CASSPPTTTETQYF. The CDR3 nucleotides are TGTGCCAGCAGCCCTCCTACCACGACGGAGACCCAGTACTTC.

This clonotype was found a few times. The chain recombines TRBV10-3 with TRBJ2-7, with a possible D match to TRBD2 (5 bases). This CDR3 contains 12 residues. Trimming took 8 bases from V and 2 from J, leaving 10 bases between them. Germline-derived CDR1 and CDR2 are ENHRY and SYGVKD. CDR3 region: CAIAGPTYEQYF. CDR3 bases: TGTGCCATCGCGGGCCCGACCTACGAGCAGTACTTC.

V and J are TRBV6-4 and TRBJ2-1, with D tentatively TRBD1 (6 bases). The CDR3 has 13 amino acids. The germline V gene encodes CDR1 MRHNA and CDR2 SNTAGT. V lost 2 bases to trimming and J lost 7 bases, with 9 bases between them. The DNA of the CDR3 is TGTGCCAGCAGTGACGCCAGGGGAAATGAGCAGTTCTTC. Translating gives CASSDARGNEQFF.

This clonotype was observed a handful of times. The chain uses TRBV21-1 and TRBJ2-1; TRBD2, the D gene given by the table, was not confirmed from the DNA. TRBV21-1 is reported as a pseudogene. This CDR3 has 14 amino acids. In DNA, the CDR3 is TGTGCCAGCAGCCCCTCGTTGGCCTCTAATGAGCAGTTCTTC. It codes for CASSPSLASNEQFF.

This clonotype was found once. The CDR3 DNA is TGTGCCAGCAGCCAAGCCGTAGGGCGGGGGGACTACAATGAGCAGTTCTTC. Translated, it gives CASSQAVGRGDYNEQFF. The chain is built from TRBV3-1 and TRBJ2-1, with 8 nucleotides matching TRBD2. The V gene's germline CDR1 is LGHDT and CDR2 YNNKEL (reference sequence). Trimming at V came to 1 base and at J to 3 bases, leaving 8 bases not matched to a gene. The CDR3 extends over 17 amino acids.

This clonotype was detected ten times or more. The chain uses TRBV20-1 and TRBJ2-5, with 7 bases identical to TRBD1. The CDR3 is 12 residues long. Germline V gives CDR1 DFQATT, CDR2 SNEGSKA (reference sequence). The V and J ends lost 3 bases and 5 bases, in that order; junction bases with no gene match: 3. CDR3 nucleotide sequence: TGCAGTGCTAGGACAGGGCACGAGACCCAGTACTTC. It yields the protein CSARTGHETQYF.

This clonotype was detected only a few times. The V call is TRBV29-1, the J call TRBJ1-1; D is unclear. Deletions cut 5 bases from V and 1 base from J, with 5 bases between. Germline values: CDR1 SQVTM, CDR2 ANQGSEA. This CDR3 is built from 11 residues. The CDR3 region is CSVSSNTEAFF. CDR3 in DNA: TGCAGCGTTTCGTCGAACACTGAAGCTTTCTTT.

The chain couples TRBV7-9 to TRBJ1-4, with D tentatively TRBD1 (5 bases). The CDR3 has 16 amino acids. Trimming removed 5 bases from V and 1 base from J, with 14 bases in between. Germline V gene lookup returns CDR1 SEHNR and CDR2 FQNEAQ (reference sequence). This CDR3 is CASSPGLGVTNEKLFF. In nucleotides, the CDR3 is TGTGCCAGCAGCCCAGGGCTGGGGGTAACTAATGAAAAACTGTTTTTT.

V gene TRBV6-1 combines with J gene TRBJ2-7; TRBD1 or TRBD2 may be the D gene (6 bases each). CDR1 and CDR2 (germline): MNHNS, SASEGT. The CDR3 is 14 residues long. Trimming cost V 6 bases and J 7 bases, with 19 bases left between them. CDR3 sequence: CASRAQGSAGEQYF. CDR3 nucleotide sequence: TGTGCCAGCAGGGCCCAGGGGTCGGCGGGGGAGCAGTACTTC.

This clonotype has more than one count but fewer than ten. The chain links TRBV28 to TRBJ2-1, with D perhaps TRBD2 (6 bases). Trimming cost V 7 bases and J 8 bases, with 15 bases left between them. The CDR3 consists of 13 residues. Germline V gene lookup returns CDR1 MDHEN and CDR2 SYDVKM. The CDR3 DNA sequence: TGTGCCAGCACCCTGGGGACTTGGGATGAGCAGTTCTTC. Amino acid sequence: CASTLGTWDEQFF.

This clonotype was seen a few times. As DNA, the CDR3 is TGTGCCATCAGTGTTGATGGGGGGGGAGATACGCAGTATTTT. Protein: CAISVDGGGDTQYF. The chain employs TRBV10-3 and TRBJ2-3; 7 bases line up with TRBD2. The V gene's germline CDR1 is ENHRY and CDR2 SYGVKD. The V and J ends lost 4 bases and 5 bases, in that order; junction bases with no gene match: 6. This CDR3 comprises 14 residues.

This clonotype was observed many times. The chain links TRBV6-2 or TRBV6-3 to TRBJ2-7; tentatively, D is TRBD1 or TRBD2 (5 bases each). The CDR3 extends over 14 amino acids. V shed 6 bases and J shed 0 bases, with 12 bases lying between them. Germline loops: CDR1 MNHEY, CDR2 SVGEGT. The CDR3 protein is CASRGVGSSYEQYV. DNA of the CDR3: TGTGCCAGCAGAGGGGTTGGGAGCTCCTACGAGCAGTACGTC.

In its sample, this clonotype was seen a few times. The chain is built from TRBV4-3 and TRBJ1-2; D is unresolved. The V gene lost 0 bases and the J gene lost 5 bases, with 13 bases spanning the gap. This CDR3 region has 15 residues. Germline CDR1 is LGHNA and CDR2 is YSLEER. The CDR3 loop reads CASSQDVGGGYGYTF. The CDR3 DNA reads TGCGCCAGCAGCCAAGATGTAGGTGGAGGGTATGGCTACACCTTC.

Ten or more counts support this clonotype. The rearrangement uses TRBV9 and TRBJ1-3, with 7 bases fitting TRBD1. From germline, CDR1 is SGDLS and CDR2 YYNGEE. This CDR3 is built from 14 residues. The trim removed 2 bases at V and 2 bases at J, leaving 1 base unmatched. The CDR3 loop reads CASSVGTAGNTIYF. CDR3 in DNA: TGTGCCAGCAGCGTCGGGACAGCTGGAAACACCATATATTTT. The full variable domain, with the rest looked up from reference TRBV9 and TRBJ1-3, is DSGVTQTPKHLITATGQRVTLRCSPRSGDLSVYWYQQSLDQGLQFLIQYYNGEERAKGNILERFSAQQFPDLHSELNLSSLELGDSALYFCASSVGTAGNTIYFGEGSWLTVV.

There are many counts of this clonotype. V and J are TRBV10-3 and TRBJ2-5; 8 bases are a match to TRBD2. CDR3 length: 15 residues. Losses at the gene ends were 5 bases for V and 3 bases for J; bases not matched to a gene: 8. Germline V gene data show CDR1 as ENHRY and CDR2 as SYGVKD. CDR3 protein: CAISQAGEPKETQYF. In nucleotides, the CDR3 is TGTGCCATCAGTCAAGCGGGGGAGCCCAAAGAGACCCAGTACTTC.

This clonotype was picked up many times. The CDR3 coding sequence is TGTGCCAGCAGCCCCCCGACCACAGATACGCAGTATTTT. Translated: CASSPPTTDTQYF. The V call is TRBV7-9, the J call TRBJ2-3; D is undetermined. With 5 bases removed from V and 2 bases from J, the gap between germline ends came to 8 bases. CDR1 and CDR2 from the germline V gene are SEHNR and FQNEAQ (reference sequence). CDR3 length: 13 residues.

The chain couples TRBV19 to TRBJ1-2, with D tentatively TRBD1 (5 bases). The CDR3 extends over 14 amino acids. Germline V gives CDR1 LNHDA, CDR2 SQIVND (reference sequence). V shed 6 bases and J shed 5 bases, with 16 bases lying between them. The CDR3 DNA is TGTGCCAGTAGCCTAGACGGGGGGGTTTATGGCTACACCTTC. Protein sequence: CASSLDGGVYGYTF.

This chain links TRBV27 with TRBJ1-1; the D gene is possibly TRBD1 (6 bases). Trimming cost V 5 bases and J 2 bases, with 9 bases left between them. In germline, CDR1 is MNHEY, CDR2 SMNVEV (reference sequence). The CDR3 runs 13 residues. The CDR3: CASSTGFNTEAFF. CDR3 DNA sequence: TGTGCCAGCAGTACAGGGTTTAACACTGAAGCTTTCTTT.

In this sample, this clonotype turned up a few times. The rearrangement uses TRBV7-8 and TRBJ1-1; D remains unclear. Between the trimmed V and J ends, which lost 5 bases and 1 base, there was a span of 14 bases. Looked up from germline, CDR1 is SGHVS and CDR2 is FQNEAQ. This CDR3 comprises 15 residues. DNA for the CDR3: TGTGCCAGCAGCCTCTGGACTGATGAGAACACTGAAGCTTTCTTT. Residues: CASSLWTDENTEAFF. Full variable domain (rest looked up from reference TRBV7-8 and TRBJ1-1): GAGVSQSPRYKVAKRGQDVALRCDPISGHVSLFWYQQALGQGPEFLTYFQNEAQLDKSGLPSDRFFAERPEGSVSTLKIQRTQQEDSAVYLCASSLWTDENTEAFFGQGTRLTVV.

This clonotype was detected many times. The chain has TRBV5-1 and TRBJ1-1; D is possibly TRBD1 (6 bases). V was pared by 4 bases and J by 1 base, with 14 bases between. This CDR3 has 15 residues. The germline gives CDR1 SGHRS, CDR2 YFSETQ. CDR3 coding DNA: TGCGCCAGCAGCCCCCGGATCAGGGGGAACACTGAAGCTTTCTTT. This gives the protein CASSPRIRGNTEAFF. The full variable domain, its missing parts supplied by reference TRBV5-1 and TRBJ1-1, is KAGVTQTPRYLIKTRGQQVTLSCSPISGHRSVSWYQQTPGQGLQFLFEYFSETQRNKGNFPGRFSGRQFSNSRSEMNVSTLELGDSALYLCASSPRIRGNTEAFFGQGTRLTVV.

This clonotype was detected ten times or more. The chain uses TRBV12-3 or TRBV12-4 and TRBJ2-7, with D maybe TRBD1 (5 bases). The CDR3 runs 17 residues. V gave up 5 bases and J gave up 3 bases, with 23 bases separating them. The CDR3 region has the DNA TGTGCCAGCAGTCCCAGCAAAGGGGTAGTATCCCTCTACGAGCAGTACTTC. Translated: CASSPSKGVVSLYEQYF.